The 2 T cell receptor beta chains reported below all come from one sample, sequenced in a study of cytotoxic CD8 clonotypes in ibrutinib-treated CLL. Assay used: immunoSEQ multiplex PCR; TCRdb lists only in-frame clones, some missing. Altogether some 130,000 clones are present, more than 85% being singletons, with the ten largest covering about a tenth. The source material was PBMCs, sampled after 12 months of ibrutinib treatment. These receptors originate from a human donor with chronic lymphocytic leukemia.

The chain recombines TRBV27 with TRBJ1-1; a possible D gene is TRBD1 (5 bases). The V end lost 8 bases, the J end lost 4 bases, and 17 bases lay between the germline ends. The CDR3 consists of 14 residues. CDR1 MNHEY and CDR2 SMNVEV come from the germline V gene (reference sequence). DNA for the CDR3: TGTGCCAGCTCCGCCCGTGGGGGTACCACTGAAGCTTTCTTT. Translated, it gives CASSARGGTTEAFF.

The chain joins TRBV29-1 to TRBJ1-3; D remains ambiguous. Deletions cut 4 bases from V and 4 bases from J, with 11 bases between. This CDR3 comprises 13 residues. CDR1 SQVTM and CDR2 ANQGSEA come from the germline V gene. The CDR3 DNA reads TGCAGCGTTGGCCAGGCGGACGGAAACACCATATATTTT. It is translated as CSVGQADGNTIYF.